The 21 T cell receptor beta chains given below trace back to one sample, sequenced in a study of PD-L1 blockade in urothelial cancer. Method: immunoSEQ multiplex PCR; TCRdb's copy keeps in-frame clones and lacks some. This table has roughly 48,000 clones, around 82% appearing once. The starting material was PBMCs, obtained around atezolizumab (anti-PD-L1) treatment. The receptors come from a man aged 40-49 years with urothelial cancer.

The rearrangement links TRBV28 to TRBJ2-3, with D possibly matching TRBD2 (6 bases). Germline V gene data show CDR1 as MDHEN and CDR2 as SYDVKM. The V and J ends lost 4 bases and 0 bases respectively, with 14 bases between them. The CDR3 is made up of 16 amino acids. This chain's CDR3 is CASSSPQRASTDTQYF. DNA of the CDR3: TGTGCCAGCAGTTCCCCCCAGCGGGCGAGCACAGATACGCAGTATTTT.

The gene calls are TRBV11-2 and TRBJ2-1, with TRBD2 matching 10 bases. Germline-derived CDR1 and CDR2 are SGHAT and FQNNGV. This CDR3 contains 14 residues. The J segment lost 10 bases and the V segment lost 5 bases, leaving 8 bases of the junction unmatched. CDR3 sequence reads: CASSLLAGVQEQFF. CDR3 DNA: TGTGCCAGCAGCCTCCTAGCGGGAGTTCAAGAGCAGTTCTTC.

The V gene is TRBV18, the J gene TRBJ1-5; D call uncertain. The germline gives CDR1 KGHSH, CDR2 LQKENI. Trimming took 3 bases from V and 1 from J, leaving 10 bases between them. This CDR3 is 15 amino acids long. The CDR3 nucleotides are TGTGCCAGCTCACCCCTAGGCCAAAGCAATCAGCCCCAGCATTTT. Encoded protein: CASSPLGQSNQPQHF.

V gene TRBV14 combines with J gene TRBJ1-2; D call uncertain. The CDR3 has 13 residues. Germline V gene sequence: CDR1 SGHDN, CDR2 FVKESK. V dropped 1 base and J dropped 5 bases, with 8 bases sitting between them. The CDR3 is CASSQGLGYGYTF. CDR3 sequence (DNA): TGTGCCAGCAGCCAAGGACTAGGGTATGGCTACACCTTC.

The chain recombines TRBV5-5 with TRBJ2-7, with TRBD2 as a possible D gene (6 bases). This CDR3 comprises 14 residues. Trimming stripped 4 bases from V and 5 bases from J, with 16 bases between. Germline assignment: CDR1 SGHKS and CDR2 YYEKEE (reference sequence). This CDR3 is CASSRRDSIDEQYF. The CDR3 DNA reads as TGTGCCAGCAGCCGCCGGGACTCGATTGACGAGCAGTACTTC.

The chain joins TRBV6-5 to TRBJ1-3; maybe TRBD1 (5 bases). The CDR3 has 14 residues. Germline V gene sequence: CDR1 MNHEY, CDR2 SVGAGI. Between the trimmed V and J ends, which lost 6 bases and 4 bases, there was a span of 13 bases. CDR3 sequence: CASSRQGKGNTIYF. In DNA form, the CDR3 reads TGTGCCAGCAGCCGGCAGGGAAAGGGAAACACCATATATTTT.

The chain combines TRBV28 with TRBJ1-3; D is possibly TRBD1 (6 bases). The ends were cut back, 5 bases at V and 7 bases at J, with 12 bases in the middle. CDR1 and CDR2 from the germline V gene are MDHEN and SYDVKM. This CDR3 spans 13 amino acids. The CDR3 here is CASSPQGLNTIYF. CDR3 in DNA: TGTGCCAGCAGTCCACAGGGCTTGAACACCATATATTTT.

This chain's CDR3 is CASSLLAGERVYNEQFF. The CDR3, as DNA: TGTGCCAGCTCACTGCTAGCGGGAGAGAGGGTCTACAATGAGCAGTTCTTC. The genes are TRBV18 and TRBJ2-1, with TRBD2 matching 10 bases. After removal of 4 bases from V and 3 bases from J, the junction contained 9 bases not matched to a gene. This CDR3 has 17 residues. Germline V gene sequence: CDR1 KGHSH, CDR2 LQKENI.

The rearrangement joins TRBV11-2 to TRBJ2-3; maybe TRBD2 (5 bases). CDR3 length: 14 residues. From germline, CDR1 is SGHAT and CDR2 FQNNGV. V lost 5 bases and J 2 bases, leaving 11 bases between the germline ends. CDR3 sequence: CASSNTLDTDTQYF. The CDR3 nucleotides read TGTGCCAGCAGCAACACACTAGACACAGATACGCAGTATTTT.

This chain uses TRBV2 with TRBJ1-2; 10 bases map to TRBD1. The CDR3 runs to 13 residues. V lost 7 bases, J lost 4 bases, and 3 bases stayed unmatched. CDR1 is SNHLY and CDR2 is FYNNEI in the germline V gene. The CDR3 DNA reads TGTGCCAGCACCTGGGACAGGGGCTATGGCTACACCTTC. Protein sequence: CASTWDRGYGYTF.

V is TRBV6-4 and J is TRBJ2-5, with 8 bases identical to TRBD1. Per germline, CDR1 MRHNA and CDR2 SNTAGT. The CDR3 spans 17 residues. V dropped 6 bases and J dropped 0; count of bases not matched to a gene: 12. The CDR3, as DNA: TGTGCCAGCAGGACAGGACAGGGAACTAGGGACCAAGAGACCCAGTACTTC. Protein: CASRTGQGTRDQETQYF.

The rearrangement links TRBV2 to TRBJ1-1, with TRBD1 matching over 8 bases. In germline, CDR1 is SNHLY, CDR2 FYNNEI. V shed 3 bases, J shed 5 bases, and the junction held 5 bases outside the gene matches. This CDR3 region has 14 residues. The CDR3: CASSDRGRRTEAFF. CDR3 nucleotides: TGTGCCAGCAGTGACAGGGGGCGAAGGACTGAAGCTTTCTTT.

V usage is TRBV30 and J usage is TRBJ2-5, with D uncertain. The CDR3 contains 11 residues. Germline loops: CDR1 GTSNPN, CDR2 SVGIG (reference sequence). V lost 0 bases and J lost 5, with 4 bases in between. This CDR3 is CAWSVLETQYF. In nucleotides, the CDR3 is TGTGCCTGGAGTGTACTCGAGACCCAGTACTTC. Filled out from reference TRBV30 and TRBJ2-5, the complete variable domain reads SQTIHQWPATLVQPVGSPLSLECTVEGTSNPNLYWYRQAAGRGLQLLFYSVGIGQISSEVPQNLSASRPQDRQFILSSKKLLLSDSGFYLCAWSVLETQYFGPGTRLLVL.

This clone turned up a few times. The chain is built from TRBV18 and TRBJ2-7; D is uncertain. The CDR3 has 14 amino acids. Germline V gives CDR1 KGHSH, CDR2 LQKENI. V gave up 6 bases and J gave up 0 bases, with 12 bases separating them. Here the CDR3 reads CASSSGSVSYEQYF. CDR3 coding DNA: TGTGCCAGCTCTTCCGGGTCCGTCTCCTACGAGCAGTACTTC. Using reference TRBV18 and TRBJ2-7 for the parts outside the CDR3, the full variable domain is NAGVMQNPRHLVRRRGQEARLRCSPMKGHSHVYWYRQLPEEGLKFMVYLQKENIIDESGMPKERFSAEFPKEGPSILRIQQVVRGDSAAYFCASSSGSVSYEQYFGPGTRLTVT.

V and J are TRBV11-2 and TRBJ2-5; no clear D gene. This CDR3 is built from 15 residues. CDR1 is SGHAT and CDR2 is FQNNGV in the germline V gene. The ends were cut back, 6 bases at V and 1 base at J, with 15 bases in the middle. CDR3 DNA: TGTGCCAGCAGTTTAACCGGTCTGCTCCAAGAGACCCAGTACTTC. Translation: CASSLTGLLQETQYF.

The chain is built from TRBV2 and TRBJ1-5; D might be TRBD1 (6 bases). V lost 6 bases and J lost 4, with 16 bases in between. There are 15 residues in the CDR3. Germline V gene sequence: CDR1 SNHLY, CDR2 FYNNEI. CDR3 in amino acids: CASRVKGGANQPQHF. DNA for the CDR3: TGTGCCAGCAGGGTCAAGGGGGGGGCGAATCAGCCCCAGCATTTT.

This clone was counted only a few times. The CDR3 protein is CASSPRNTIYF. The DNA for the CDR3 is TGTGCCAGCAGTCCTAGAAACACCATATATTTT. The V gene is TRBV6-6, the J gene TRBJ1-3; no clear D gene. The CDR3 totals 11 residues. V dropped 5 bases and J dropped 5 bases, with 4 bases sitting between them. Germline V gene data show CDR1 as MNHNY and CDR2 as SVGAGI (reference sequence).

This clone was recorded only once. V is TRBV5-8 and J is TRBJ2-1; a weak D match, TRBD1 (5 bases). Between the trimmed V and J ends, which lost 1 base and 6 bases, there was a span of 20 bases. This CDR3 is 17 amino acids long. Germline V gene sequence: CDR1 SGHTS, CDR2 YDEGEE. CDR3 coding DNA: TGTGCCAGCAGCTTGTGGGGCCAGGTAAAAGGGTCCAATGAGCAGTTCTTC. Its translation: CASSLWGQVKGSNEQFF.

The chain combines TRBV7-3 with TRBJ2-1; 12 nucleotides align to TRBD2. Germline-derived CDR1 and CDR2 are SGHTA and FQGTGA. V shed 5 bases, J shed 10 bases, and the junction held 9 bases outside the gene matches. The CDR3 runs 15 residues. The CDR3, as DNA: TGTGCCAGCAGCCCGACTAGCGGGAGAAAAGGGGAGCAGTTCTTC. Translation: CASSPTSGRKGEQFF.

This chain links TRBV4-2 with TRBJ2-1, with 7 bases aligning to TRBD1. Germline CDR1 LGHNA, CDR2 YNFKEQ. With V trimmed by 6 bases and J by 12 bases, 5 bases remained unmatched. This CDR3 contains 11 residues. For the CDR3, the DNA is TGTGCCAGCAGGGACCGGGACAGGCAGTTCTTC. Amino acids: CASRDRDRQFF.

This clone has only a few counts. The chain joins TRBV6-5 to TRBJ1-5; 11 bases agree with TRBD1. The germline CDR1 and CDR2 sequences are MNHEY and SVGAGI. Losses at the gene ends were 7 bases for V and 7 bases for J; bases not matched to a gene: 3. CDR3 length: 13 amino acids. The CDR3: CASKGTGGQPQHF. In DNA form, the CDR3 reads TGTGCCAGCAAAGGGACAGGGGGACAGCCCCAGCATTTT.